A single sample is the source of the 3 T cell receptor beta chains below, sequenced in a study of T-cell memory formation after mild COVID-19. TCRdb itself ran the 5' RACE reads through MiXCR, one entry per CDR3 protein. Here the sample spans nearly 350,000 distinct CDR3 sequences, 10% to 15% being singletons. Sequencing input: PBMCs or a T cell subset sorted from them (not recorded which). These TCRs come from a man younger than 35 who had mild COVID-19 (a few samples of this study predate the infection). Cell type and time point are not known.

The V and J genes are TRBV5-5 and TRBJ1-6; 7 bases agree with TRBD1. The ends lost 5 bases at V and 5 bases at J; junction bases unmatched: 7. Germline assignment: CDR1 SGHKS and CDR2 YYEKEE (reference sequence). There are 15 residues in the CDR3. The CDR3: CASRETGQNNSPLHF. CDR3 bases: TGTGCCAGCAGAGAGACGGGACAGAATAATTCACCCCTCCACTTT.

This clonotype was seen only a few times. This sequence joins TRBV20-1 and TRBJ1-5; tentative D call: TRBD1 (5 bases). The CDR3 totals 14 residues. With 1 base removed from V and 7 bases from J, the gap between germline ends came to 14 bases. Germline CDR1 reads DFQATT; CDR2 reads SNEGSKA (reference sequence). CDR3 region: CSARVREGYQPQHF. CDR3 in DNA: TGCAGTGCTAGAGTCAGGGAGGGATACCAGCCCCAGCATTTT.

The sample holds a few counts of this clonotype. The V gene is TRBV29-1, the J gene TRBJ2-1; D call uncertain. Trimming stripped 0 bases from V and 7 bases from J, with 7 bases between. The CDR3 consists of 12 residues. CDR1 is SQVTM and CDR2 is ANQGSEA in the germline V gene. The CDR3 DNA reads TGCAGCGTTGAAGATACCGGGAATGAGCAGTTCTTC. Amino acid sequence: CSVEDTGNEQFF.